This T cell receptor (beta chain) was captured in a study of T cells in localized non-small cell lung cancer (dated by TCRdb to about 2020). Study-wide context: The study analyzed T cell repertoires of 236 early-stage NSCLC patients, comparing tumors and uninvolved tumor-adjacent lungs. The cohort was made up of a few hundred treatment-naive NSCLC patients whose localized lung tumors had been resected. NSCLC patients had a mean age of around 61 years, and fewer than 150 were male and about a hundred female. Findings and caveats that apply to the study as a whole: The highest T cell clonality was observed in uninvolved tumor-adjacent lung, where clonality exceeded that of tumor, suggesting that antigenic responses were more focused in uninvolved tumor-adjacent lung. Longer overall survival was associated with higher T cell density in blood, whereas shorter survival was associated with higher clonality in adjacent lung. Because multi-region tumor sequencing was not performed, intratumor heterogeneity could not be ruled out. A median of approximately 57 of the top 100 tumor clones were detected in paired uninvolved adjacent lung, and some 29 of these tumor clones were also found among the top 100 clones of the paired uninvolved adjacent lung. Because the study design was exploratory, TCR variables were selected using unadjusted p-values without false-discovery rate correction.

At diagnosis, peripheral blood, uninvolved tumor-adjacent lung and tumor were collected and stored as a combination of fresh-frozen and FFPE material. From cysteine to phenylalanine, the CDR3 is 14 amino acids long. The kept DNA is CDR3 alone, 42 bases in frame from the first base. V and J are truncated by 4 bases and 2 bases respectively, leaving an intervening sequence of 11 bases. Taken from the germline V gene, the CDR1 and CDR2 loops are SGHNT and YENEEA. This clone was observed a handful of times. It has no known antigen specificity. Per-nucleotide qualities are absent, and no much larger clonotype sits a single base away. The immunoSEQ Assay was used to sequence TCR beta CDR3 regions from DNA. The paper's data handling went like this. T cell density was computed as TCR beta template counts normalized to usable DNA estimated by amplifying housekeeping genes. Using the preseqR package, richness was estimated by extrapolating to 120,000 templates for tissue samples and 400,000 templates for PBMC samples. Clonality was taken to be one minus Pielou's evenness. To identify tissue-enriched TCRs, differential abundance testing was run on productive amino-acid clonotypes with a minimum total count of 5 and an alpha of 0.1. The Jaccard Index and the Morisita Overlap Index were used to measure how much the repertoires overlapped between compartments. GLIPH grouped TCR beta CDR3s together with public tetramer-defined viral CDR3s, and a viral motif had to include at least three viral sequences and also show V-gene enrichment. Not all clones reach the TCRdb copy of this immuneACCESS table, which keeps in-frame sequences only. Checked studies attribute under half of the gap to unresolved V genes and leave the rest unexplained. The V and J calls and the clone size are those of that table, but D and trimming were determined from the DNA. For this sample there are approximately 2,500 clones; around 25% appear just once. The top ten constitute roughly a sixth of the sample.

The chain employs TRBV11-3 and TRBJ2-5; perhaps TRBD1 is the D gene, with 5 bases matching. This specimen was lung tumor tissue, taken before any cancer treatment. This TCR was recovered from an older female donor with stage III lung adenocarcinoma. The CDR3 corresponds to CASSSPGKQETQYF. The DNA sequence reads TGTGCCAGCAGCTCCCCAGGGAAACAAGAGACCCAGTACTTC.